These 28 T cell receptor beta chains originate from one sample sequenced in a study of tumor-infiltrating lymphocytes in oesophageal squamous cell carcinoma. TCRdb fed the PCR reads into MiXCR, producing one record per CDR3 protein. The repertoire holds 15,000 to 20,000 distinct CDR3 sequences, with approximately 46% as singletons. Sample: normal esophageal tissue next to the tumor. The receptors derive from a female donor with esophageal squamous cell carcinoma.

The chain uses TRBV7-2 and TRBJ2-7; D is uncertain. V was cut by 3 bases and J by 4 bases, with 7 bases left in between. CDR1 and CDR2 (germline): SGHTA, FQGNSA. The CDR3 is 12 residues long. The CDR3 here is CASSLSIYEQYF. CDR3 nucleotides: TGTGCCAGCAGCTTGTCGATATACGAGCAGTACTTC.

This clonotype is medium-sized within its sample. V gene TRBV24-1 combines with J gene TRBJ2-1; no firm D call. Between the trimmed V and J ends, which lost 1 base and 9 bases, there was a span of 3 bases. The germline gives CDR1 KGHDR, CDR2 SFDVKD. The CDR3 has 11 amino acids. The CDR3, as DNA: TGTGCCACCAGTGATTTTAGTGAGCAGTTCTTC. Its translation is CATSDFSEQFF.

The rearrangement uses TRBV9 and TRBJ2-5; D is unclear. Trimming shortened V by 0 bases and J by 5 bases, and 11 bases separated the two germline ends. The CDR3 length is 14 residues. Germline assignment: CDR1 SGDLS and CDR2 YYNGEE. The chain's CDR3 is CASSVGPLGETQYF. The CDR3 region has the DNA TGTGCCAGCAGCGTAGGGCCTTTGGGGGAGACCCAGTACTTC.

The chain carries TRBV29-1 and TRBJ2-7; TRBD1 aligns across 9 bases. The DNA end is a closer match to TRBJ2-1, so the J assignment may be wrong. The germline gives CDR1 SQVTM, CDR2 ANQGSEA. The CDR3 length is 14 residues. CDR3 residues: CSVVIGTGFNEQFF. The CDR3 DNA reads TGCAGCGTTGTTATCGGGACAGGGTTCAATGAGCAGTTCTTC.

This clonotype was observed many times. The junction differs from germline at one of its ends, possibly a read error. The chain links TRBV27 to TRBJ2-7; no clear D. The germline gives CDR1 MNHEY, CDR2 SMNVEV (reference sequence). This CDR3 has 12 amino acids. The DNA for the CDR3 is TGCACCAGCAGTTTATTAGCCCACGAGCAGTACTTC. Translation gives CTSSLLAHEQYF.

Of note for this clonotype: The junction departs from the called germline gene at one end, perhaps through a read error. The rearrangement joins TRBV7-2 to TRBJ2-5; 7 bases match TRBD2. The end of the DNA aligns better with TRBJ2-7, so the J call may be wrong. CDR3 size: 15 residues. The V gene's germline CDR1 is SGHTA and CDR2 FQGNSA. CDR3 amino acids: CANSIRGRSSYEQYF. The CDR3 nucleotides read TGTGCCAACAGCATACGCGGGAGAAGCTCCTACGAGCAGTACTTC.

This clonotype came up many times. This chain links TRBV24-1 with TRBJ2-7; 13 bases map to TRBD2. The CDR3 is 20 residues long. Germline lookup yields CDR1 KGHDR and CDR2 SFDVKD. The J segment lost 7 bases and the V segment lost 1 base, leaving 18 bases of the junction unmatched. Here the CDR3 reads CATSDFPPTTSGRAFHEQYF. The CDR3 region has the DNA TGTGCCACCAGTGATTTCCCCCCTACTACTAGCGGGAGGGCCTTCCATGAGCAGTACTTC.

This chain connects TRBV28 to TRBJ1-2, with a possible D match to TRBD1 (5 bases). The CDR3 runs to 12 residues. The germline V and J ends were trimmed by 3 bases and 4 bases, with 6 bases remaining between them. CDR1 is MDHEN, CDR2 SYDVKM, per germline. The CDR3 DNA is TGTGCCAGCAGTTTCCAGGGCTATGGCTACACCTTC. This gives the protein CASSFQGYGYTF.

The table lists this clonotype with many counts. The DNA for the CDR3 is TGTGCCAGCAGCTTAACGTCTCAAGGCTACAATGAGCAGTTCTTC. Translated: CASSLTSQGYNEQFF. The rearrangement uses TRBV7-3 and TRBJ2-1; unclear D gene. This CDR3 is 15 amino acids long. V was shortened by 0 bases and J by 3 bases, with 9 bases between the two germline ends. Germline V gives CDR1 SGHTA, CDR2 FQGTGA.

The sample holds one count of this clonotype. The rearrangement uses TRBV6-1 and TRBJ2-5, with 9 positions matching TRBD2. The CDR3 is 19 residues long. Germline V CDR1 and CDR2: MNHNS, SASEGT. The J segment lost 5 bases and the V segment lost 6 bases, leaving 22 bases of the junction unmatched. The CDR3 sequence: CASSPSRAGGLYGEETQYF. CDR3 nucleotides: TGTGCCAGCAGCCCCTCGAGGGCGGGGGGGCTTTATGGTGAGGAGACCCAGTACTTC.

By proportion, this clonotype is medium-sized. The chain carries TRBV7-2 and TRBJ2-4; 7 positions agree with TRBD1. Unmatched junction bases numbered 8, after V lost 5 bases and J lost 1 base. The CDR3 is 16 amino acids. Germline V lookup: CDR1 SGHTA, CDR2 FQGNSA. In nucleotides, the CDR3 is TGTGCCAGCAGCCCAGACAGGGCGGAGGCCAAAAACATTCAGTACTTC. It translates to CASSPDRAEAKNIQYF.

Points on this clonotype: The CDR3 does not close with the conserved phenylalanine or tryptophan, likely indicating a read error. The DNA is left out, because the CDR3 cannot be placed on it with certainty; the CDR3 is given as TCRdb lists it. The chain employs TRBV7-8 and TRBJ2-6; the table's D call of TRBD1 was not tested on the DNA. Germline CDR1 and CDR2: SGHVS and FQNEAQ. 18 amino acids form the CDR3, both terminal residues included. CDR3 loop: CASSSRDRGDYNEQFFGA.

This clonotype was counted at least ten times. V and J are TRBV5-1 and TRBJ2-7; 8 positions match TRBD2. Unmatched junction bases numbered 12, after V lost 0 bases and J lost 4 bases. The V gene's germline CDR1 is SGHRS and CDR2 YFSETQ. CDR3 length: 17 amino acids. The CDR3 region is CASSLAPAAGGPYEQYF. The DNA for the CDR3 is TGCGCCAGCAGCTTGGCCCCCGCGGCGGGAGGTCCGTACGAGCAGTACTTC.

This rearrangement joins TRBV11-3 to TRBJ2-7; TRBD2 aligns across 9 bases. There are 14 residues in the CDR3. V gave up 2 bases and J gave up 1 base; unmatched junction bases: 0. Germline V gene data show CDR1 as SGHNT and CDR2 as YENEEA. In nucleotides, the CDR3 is TGTGCCAGCAGCTTAACTAGCGGGTCCTACGAGCAGTACTTC. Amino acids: CASSLTSGSYEQYF.

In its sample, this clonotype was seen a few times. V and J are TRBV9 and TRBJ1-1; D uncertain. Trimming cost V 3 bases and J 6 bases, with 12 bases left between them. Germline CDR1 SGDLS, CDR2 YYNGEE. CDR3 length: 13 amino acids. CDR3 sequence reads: CASSGSLFAEAFF. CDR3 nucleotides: TGTGCCAGCAGCGGGAGTTTGTTCGCTGAAGCTTTCTTT.

The CDR3 spells CASSLGVLGREQYF. CDR3 DNA sequence: TGTGCCAGCAGCTTGGGAGTTCTGGGGCGCGAGCAGTACTTC. The chain has TRBV7-4 and TRBJ2-7; D tentatively reads TRBD1 or TRBD2 (5 bases each). The germline V gene encodes CDR1 SGHVT and CDR2 SQSDAQ. CDR3 length: 14 residues. Trimming removed 3 bases at V and 6 bases at J, with 15 bases between.

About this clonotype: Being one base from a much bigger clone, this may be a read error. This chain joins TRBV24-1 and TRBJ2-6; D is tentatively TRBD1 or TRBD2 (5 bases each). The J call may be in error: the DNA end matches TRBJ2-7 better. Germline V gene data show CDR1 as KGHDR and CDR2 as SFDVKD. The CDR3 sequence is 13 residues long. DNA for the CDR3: TGTGCCACCAGGAAGGGAGCCAGGGATGAGCAGTACTTC. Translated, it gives CATRKGARDEQYF.

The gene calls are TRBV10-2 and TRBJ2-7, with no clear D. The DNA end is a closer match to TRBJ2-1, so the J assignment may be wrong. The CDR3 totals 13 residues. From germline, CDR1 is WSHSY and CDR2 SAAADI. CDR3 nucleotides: TGCGCCAGCAGTGAACCGGATTACAATGAGCAGTTCTTC. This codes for CASSEPDYNEQFF.

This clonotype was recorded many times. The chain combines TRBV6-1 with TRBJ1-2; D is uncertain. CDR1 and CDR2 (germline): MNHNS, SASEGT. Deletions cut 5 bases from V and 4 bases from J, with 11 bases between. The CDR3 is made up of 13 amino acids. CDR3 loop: CASSLTQTYGYTF. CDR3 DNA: TGTGCCAGCAGTCTCACACAGACCTATGGCTACACCTTC.

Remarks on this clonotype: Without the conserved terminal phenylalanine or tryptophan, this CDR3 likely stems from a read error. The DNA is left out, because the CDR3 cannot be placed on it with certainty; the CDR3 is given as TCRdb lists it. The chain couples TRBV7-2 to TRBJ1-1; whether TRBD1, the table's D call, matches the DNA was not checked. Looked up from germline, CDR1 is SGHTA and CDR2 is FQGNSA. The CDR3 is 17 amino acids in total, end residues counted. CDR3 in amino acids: CASSLLQLKSTSSTSGQ.

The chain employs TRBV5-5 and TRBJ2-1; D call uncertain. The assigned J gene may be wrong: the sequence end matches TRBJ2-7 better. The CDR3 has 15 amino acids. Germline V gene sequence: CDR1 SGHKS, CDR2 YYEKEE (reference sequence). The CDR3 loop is CASSLEGPGPYEQYF. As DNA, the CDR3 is TGTGCCAGCAGCTTGGAAGGACCCGGACCTTACGAGCAGTACTTC.

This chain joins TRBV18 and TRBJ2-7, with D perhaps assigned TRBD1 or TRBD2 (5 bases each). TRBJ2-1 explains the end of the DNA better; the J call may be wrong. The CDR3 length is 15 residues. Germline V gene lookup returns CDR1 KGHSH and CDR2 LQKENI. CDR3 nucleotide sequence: TGTGCCAGCTCACAGGGACCCATCAGTCGCTACGAGCAGTTCTTC. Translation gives CASSQGPISRYEQFF.

The CDR3 DNA reads as TGTGCCAGCACCTTTCCCCCCAATGAGCAGTTCTTC. Protein: CASTFPPNEQFF. J is TRBJ2-1 and V is TRBV7-8, with D unresolved. V lost 7 bases, J lost 6 bases, and 10 bases lay in between. Germline V gives CDR1 SGHVS, CDR2 FQNEAQ. The CDR3 loop spans 12 amino acids. Full variable domain (rest looked up from reference TRBV7-8 and TRBJ2-1): GAGVSQSPRYKVAKRGQDVALRCDPISGHVSLFWYQQALGQGPEFLTYFQNEAQLDKSGLPSDRFFAERPEGSVSTLKIQRTQQEDSAVYLCASTFPPNEQFFGPGTRLTVL.

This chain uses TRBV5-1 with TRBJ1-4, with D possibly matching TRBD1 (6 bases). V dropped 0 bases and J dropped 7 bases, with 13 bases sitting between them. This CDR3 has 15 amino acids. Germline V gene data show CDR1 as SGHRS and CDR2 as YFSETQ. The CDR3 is CASSLGPGAGEKLFF. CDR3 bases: TGCGCCAGCAGCTTGGGCCCGGGGGCAGGTGAAAAACTGTTTTTT. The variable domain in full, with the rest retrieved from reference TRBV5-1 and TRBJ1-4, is KAGVTQTPRYLIKTRGQQVTLSCSPISGHRSVSWYQQTPGQGLQFLFEYFSETQRNKGNFPGRFSGRQFSNSRSEMNVSTLELGDSALYLCASSLGPGAGEKLFFGSGTQLSVL.

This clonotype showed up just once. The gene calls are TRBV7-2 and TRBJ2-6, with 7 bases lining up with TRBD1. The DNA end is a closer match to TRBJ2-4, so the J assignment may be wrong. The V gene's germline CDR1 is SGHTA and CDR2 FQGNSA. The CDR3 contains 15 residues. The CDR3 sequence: CASSEPYRGKNIQYF. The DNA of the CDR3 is TGTGCCAGCAGCGAACCATACAGGGGCAAAAACATTCAGTACTTC.

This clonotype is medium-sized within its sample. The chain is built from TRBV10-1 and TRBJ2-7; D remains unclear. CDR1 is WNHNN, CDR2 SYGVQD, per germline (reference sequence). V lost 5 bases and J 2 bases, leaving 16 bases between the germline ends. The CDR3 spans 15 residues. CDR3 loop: CASSRGQIPTYEQYF. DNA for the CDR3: TGCGCCAGCAGTCGTGGGCAGATCCCCACCTACGAGCAGTACTTC.

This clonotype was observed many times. CDR3 amino acids: CASSPTGFTEAFF. In nucleotides, the CDR3 is TGTGCCAGCTCACCTACAGGGTTCACTGAAGCTTTCTTT. This chain uses TRBV18 with TRBJ1-1; D might be TRBD1 (6 bases). V was cut by 3 bases and J by 4 bases, with 9 bases left in between. Germline lookup yields CDR1 KGHSH and CDR2 LQKENI. The CDR3 runs to 13 residues.

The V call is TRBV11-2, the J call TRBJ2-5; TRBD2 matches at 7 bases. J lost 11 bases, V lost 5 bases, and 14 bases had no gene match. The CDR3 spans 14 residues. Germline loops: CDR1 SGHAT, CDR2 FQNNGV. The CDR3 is CASSPGTNYNEQYF. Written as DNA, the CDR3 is TGTGCCAGCAGCCCCGGGACTAATTACAATGAGCAGTACTTC.